This is a list of T cell receptor beta chains from one sample in a study of blood T cell repertoires in COVID-19. The method was immunoSEQ multiplex PCR; TCRdb's version includes in-frame clones alone and lacks a portion of them. In the table there are 130,000 or so clones, about four fifths of which are singletons. Sequencing was performed on PBMCs or T cells enriched from blood (not recorded which). Receptors were obtained from a man between 50 and 59 years old who had recovered from COVID-19. The CDR3 runs from the conserved cysteine through the conserved F or W. A D gene is named only where the DNA matches it firmly. Rows may omit the clone size; those that give it use once, few, many or a size class.

>TRBJ1-6|TRBV14|TRBD1|.
TGTGCCAGCAGCCTGGGGACAGCGAATTCACCCCTCCACTTT
CASSLGTANSPLHF
>TRBJ2-5|TRBV4-1|.|.
TGCGCCAGCAGCCTCTCAGGAGGGCAAGAGACCCAGTACTTC
CASSLSGGQETQYF
>TRBJ2-7|TRBV5-1|TRBD2|.
TGCGCCAGCAGCTTGGCACTAGCGGGGGGGAGCTCCTACGAGCAGTACTTC
CASSLALAGGSSYEQYF
>TRBJ2-7|TRBV2|TRBD1|few
TGTGCCAGCCTACGTGGGCGGACAGGCCCCATCTACGAGCAGTACTTC
CASLRGRTGPIYEQYF
>TRBJ1-6|TRBV9|TRBD1|.
TGTGCCAGCAGCCCCCGACAGGGGAACTCACCCCTCCACTTT
CASSPRQGNSPLHF
>TRBJ1-5|TRBV30|TRBD1|.
TGTGCCTGGAGAACAGGACAGGGGAATCAGCCCCAGCATTTT
CAWRTGQGNQPQHF
>TRBJ2-7|TRBV28|TRBD1|.
TGTGCCAGCAGTCCGGAAAAGGGGGCGGCCTACGAGCAGTACTTC
CASSPEKGAAYEQYF
>TRBJ1-2|TRBV7-3|.|.
TGTGCCAGCAGCGAAGGGGCGTGGGGCAGAAGCGTCGGCTACACCTTC
CASSEGAWGRSVGYTF
>TRBJ2-1|TRBV11-2|.|.
TGTGCCAGCAGCTTACCGGCAGTCCCCAGGGGAAATGAGCAGTTCTTC
CASSLPAVPRGNEQFF
>TRBJ2-7|TRBV6-5|TRBD1|once
TGTGCCAGCAGCCGAGGGACAGGGCTTTCCTACGAGCAGTACTTC
CASSRGTGLSYEQYF
>TRBJ1-4|TRBV7-6|TRBD1|.
TGTGCCAGCAGCTTGGGACAGGGGGCGGGTGAAAAACTGTTTTTT
CASSLGQGAGEKLFF
>TRBJ1-5|TRBV7-2|.|few
TGTGCCAGCAGCTTAGCACCCGGGGGACAGCCCCAGCATTTT
CASSLAPGGQPQHF
>TRBJ2-3|TRBV15|TRBD2|.
TGTGCCACCAGCAGAGATAATCTAGCGGGGGCAACGCAGTATTTT
CATSRDNLAGATQYF
>TRBJ1-1|TRBV9|TRBD1|.
TGTGCCAGCAGCGCGACAGGGGACGAAGCTTTCTTT
CASSATGDEAFF
>TRBJ2-3|TRBV2|TRBD2|.
TGTGCCAGCTGGGGACTAGCGGGAGAAAGCACAGATACGCAGTATTTT
CASWGLAGESTDTQYF
>TRBJ2-3|TRBV25-1|TRBD1|.
TGTGCCAGCAGTGCAGGGGGCGCAGCAGATACGCAGTATTTT
CASSAGGAADTQYF
>TRBJ2-7|TRBV6-5|.|.
TGTGCCAGCAGTTACTTGCGAGGAAGGAACGAGCAGTACTTC
CASSYLRGRNEQYF
>TRBJ1-1|TRBV9|TRBD1|.
TGTGCCAGCAGTGCACAGGGGAAAGCAAACACTGAAGCTTTCTTT
CASSAQGKANTEAFF
>TRBJ2-2|TRBV7-8|TRBD1|few
TGTGCCAGCAGCTCCCGACAGGGTGGGATCGGGGAGCTGTTTTTT
CASSSRQGGIGELFF
>TRBJ2-5|TRBV4-2|TRBD2|.
TGTGCCAGCAGCCAACTGGGCGGGGGGCAAGAGACCCAGTACTTC
CASSQLGGGQETQYF
>TRBJ2-5|TRBV5-1|TRBD2|.
TGCGCCATCCTGTTTACTCCCGGGACTAGGGATTACCAAGAGACCCAGTACTTC
CAILFTPGTRDYQETQYF
>TRBJ2-1|TRBV29-1|.|.
TGCAGCGGCGGAGGGGGCGGGTACAATGAGCAGTTCTTC
CSGGGGGYNEQFF
>TRBJ1-2|TRBV9|.|few
TGTGCCAGCAGCGATATAGGGGGTTCTAACTATGGCTACACCTTC
CASSDIGGSNYGYTF
>TRBJ2-2|TRBV4-3|.|.
TGCGCCAGCAGCCAAGACATCAGGACAGCGAACACCGGGGAGCTGTTTTTT
CASSQDIRTANTGELFF
>TRBJ1-2|TRBV28|.|.
TGTGCCAGCAGTTTATTCCAAGGGGTTACTAACTATGGCTACACCTTC
CASSLFQGVTNYGYTF
>TRBJ2-7|TRBV7-2|TRBD2|.
TGTGCCAGCAGCTTAGCGCTTGGGACTAGCGGCGAGCAGTACTTC
CASSLALGTSGEQYF
>TRBJ1-1|TRBV3-1/TRBV3-2|.|.
TGTGCCAGCAGCCAAGATCCCTCGGGGTCAAGATCTGAAGCTTTCTTT
CASSQDPSGSRSEAFF